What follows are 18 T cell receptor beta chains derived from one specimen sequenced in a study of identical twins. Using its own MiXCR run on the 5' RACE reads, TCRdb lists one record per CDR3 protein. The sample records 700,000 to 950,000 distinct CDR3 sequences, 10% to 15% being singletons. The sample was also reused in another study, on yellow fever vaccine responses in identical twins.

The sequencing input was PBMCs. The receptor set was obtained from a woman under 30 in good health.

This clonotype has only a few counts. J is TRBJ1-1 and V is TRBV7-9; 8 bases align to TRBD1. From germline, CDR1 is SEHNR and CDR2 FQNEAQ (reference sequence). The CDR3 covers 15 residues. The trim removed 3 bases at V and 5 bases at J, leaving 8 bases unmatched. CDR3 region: CASSFGDRFGTEAFF. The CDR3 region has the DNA TGTGCCAGCAGCTTCGGGGACAGGTTTGGAACTGAAGCTTTCTTT.

The CDR3 region has the DNA TGTGCCAGCAGACGGAGCGGTCCTAGCTCCTACGAGCAGTACTTC. Translated, it gives CASRRSGPSSYEQYF. V is TRBV12-3 or TRBV12-4 and J is TRBJ2-7; tentative D call: TRBD2 (5 bases). This CDR3 spans 15 amino acids. V lost 6 bases and J lost 0, with 15 bases in between.

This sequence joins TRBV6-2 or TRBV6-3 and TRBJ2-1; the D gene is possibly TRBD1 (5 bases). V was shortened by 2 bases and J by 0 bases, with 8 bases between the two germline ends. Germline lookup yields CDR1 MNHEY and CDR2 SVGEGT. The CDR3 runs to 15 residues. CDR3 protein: CASSYTDSSYNEQFF. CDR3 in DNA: TGTGCCAGCAGTTACACAGACAGCTCCTACAATGAGCAGTTCTTC.

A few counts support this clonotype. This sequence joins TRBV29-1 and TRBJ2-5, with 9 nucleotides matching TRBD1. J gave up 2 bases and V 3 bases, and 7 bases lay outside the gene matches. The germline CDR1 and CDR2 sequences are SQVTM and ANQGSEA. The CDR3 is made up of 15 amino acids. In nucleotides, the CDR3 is TGCAGCGTTGATGGGGTGACAGGGGGGCAAGAGACCCAGTACTTC. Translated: CSVDGVTGGQETQYF.

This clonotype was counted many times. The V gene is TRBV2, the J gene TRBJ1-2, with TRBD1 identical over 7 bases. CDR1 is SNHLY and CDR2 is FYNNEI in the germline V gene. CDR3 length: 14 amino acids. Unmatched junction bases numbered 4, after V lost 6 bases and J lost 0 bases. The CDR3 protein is CASSLGQPNYGYTF. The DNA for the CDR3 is TGTGCCAGCAGCCTGGGACAGCCTAACTATGGCTACACCTTC.

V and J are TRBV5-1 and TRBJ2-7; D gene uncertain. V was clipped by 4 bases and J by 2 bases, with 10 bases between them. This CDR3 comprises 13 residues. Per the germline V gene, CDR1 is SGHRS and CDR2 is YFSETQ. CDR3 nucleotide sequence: TGCGCCAGCAGCGGTCCTACCACCTACGAGCAGTACTTC. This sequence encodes CASSGPTTYEQYF.

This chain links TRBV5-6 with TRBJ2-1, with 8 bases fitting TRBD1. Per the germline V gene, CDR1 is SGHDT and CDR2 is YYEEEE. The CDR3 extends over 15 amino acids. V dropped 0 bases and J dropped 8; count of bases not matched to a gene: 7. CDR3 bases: TGTGCCAGCAGCTTGGGGCAGGGGGCGCATGATGAGCAGTTCTTC. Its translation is CASSLGQGAHDEQFF.

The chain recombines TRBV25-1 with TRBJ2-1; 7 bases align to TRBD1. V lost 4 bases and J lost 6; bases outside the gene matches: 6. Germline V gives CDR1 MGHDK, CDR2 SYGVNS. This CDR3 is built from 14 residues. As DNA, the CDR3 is TGTGCCAGCAGTGCCACGACAGGGATCAATGAGCAGTTCTTC. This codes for CASSATTGINEQFF. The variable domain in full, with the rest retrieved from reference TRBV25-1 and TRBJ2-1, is EADIYQTPRYLVIGTGKKITLECSQTMGHDKMYWYQQDPGMELHLIHYSYGVNSTEKGDLSSESTVSRIRTEHFPLTLESARPSHTSQYLCASSATTGINEQFFGPGTRLTVL.

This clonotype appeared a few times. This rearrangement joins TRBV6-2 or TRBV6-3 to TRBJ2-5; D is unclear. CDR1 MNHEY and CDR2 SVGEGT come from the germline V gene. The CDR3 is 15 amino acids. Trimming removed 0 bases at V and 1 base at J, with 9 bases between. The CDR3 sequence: CASSYSRSSQETQYF. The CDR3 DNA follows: TGTGCCAGCAGTTACTCGCGGAGTTCCCAAGAGACCCAGTACTTC.

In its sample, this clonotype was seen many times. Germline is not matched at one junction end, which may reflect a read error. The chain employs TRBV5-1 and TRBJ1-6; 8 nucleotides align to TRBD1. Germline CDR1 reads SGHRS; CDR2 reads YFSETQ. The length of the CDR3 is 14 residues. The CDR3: CASSLAGGGSPLHF. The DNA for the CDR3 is TGTGCCAGCAGCTTAGCAGGGGGCGGTTCACCCCTCCACTTT.

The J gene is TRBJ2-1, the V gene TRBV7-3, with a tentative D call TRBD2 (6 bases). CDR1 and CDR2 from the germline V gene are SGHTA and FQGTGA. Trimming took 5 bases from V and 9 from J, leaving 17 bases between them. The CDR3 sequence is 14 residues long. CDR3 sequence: CASSEDYGSGEQFF. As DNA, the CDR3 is TGTGCCAGCAGCGAGGATTACGGGAGTGGTGAGCAGTTCTTC.

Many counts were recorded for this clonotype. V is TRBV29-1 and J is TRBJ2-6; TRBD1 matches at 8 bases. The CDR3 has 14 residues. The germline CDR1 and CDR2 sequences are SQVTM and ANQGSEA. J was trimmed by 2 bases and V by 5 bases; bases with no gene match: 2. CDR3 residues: CSVSGGAGANVLTF. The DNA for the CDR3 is TGCAGCGTTTCAGGGGGCGCTGGGGCCAACGTCCTGACTTTC.

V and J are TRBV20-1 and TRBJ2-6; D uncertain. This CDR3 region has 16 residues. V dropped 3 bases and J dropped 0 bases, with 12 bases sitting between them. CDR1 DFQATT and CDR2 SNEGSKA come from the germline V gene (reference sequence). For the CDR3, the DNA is TGCAGTGCTAGCCTGTCCTACTCCTCTGGGGCCAACGTCCTGACTTTC. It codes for CSASLSYSSGANVLTF.

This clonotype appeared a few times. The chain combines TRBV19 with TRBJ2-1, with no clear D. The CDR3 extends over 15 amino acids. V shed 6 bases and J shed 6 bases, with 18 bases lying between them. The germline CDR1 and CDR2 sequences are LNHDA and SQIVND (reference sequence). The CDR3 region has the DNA TGTGCCAGTAGCCGGGTTTCCTTCTGGGGCAATGAGCAGTTCTTC. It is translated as CASSRVSFWGNEQFF.

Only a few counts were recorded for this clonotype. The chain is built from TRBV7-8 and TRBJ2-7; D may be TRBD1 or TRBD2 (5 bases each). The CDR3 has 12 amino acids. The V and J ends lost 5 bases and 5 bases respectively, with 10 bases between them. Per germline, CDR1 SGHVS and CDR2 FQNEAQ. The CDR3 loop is CASSGTRDEQYV. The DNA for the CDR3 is TGTGCCAGCAGCGGGACGAGGGACGAGCAGTACGTC.

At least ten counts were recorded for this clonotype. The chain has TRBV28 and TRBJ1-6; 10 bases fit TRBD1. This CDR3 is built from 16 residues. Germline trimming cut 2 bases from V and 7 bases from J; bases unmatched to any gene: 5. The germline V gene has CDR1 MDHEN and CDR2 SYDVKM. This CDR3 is CASSLMLGQGNSPLHF. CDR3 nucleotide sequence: TGTGCCAGCAGTTTAATGTTGGGACAGGGGAATTCACCCCTCCACTTT.

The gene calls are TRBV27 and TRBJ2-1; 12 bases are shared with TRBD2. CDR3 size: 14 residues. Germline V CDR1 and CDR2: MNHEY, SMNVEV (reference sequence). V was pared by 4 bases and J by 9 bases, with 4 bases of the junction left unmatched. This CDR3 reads CASSSRTSGTEQFF. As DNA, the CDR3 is TGTGCCAGCAGTTCGAGGACTAGCGGGACTGAGCAGTTCTTC.

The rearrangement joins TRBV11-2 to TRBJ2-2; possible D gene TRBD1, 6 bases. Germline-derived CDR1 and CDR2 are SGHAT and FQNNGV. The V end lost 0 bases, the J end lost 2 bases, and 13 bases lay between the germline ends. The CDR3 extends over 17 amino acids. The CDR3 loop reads CASSLERTVSNTGELFF. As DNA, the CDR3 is TGTGCCAGCAGCTTAGAAAGGACAGTCTCTAACACCGGGGAGCTGTTTTTT.